This TCR beta chain was documented in a study of control samples from healthy donors and cancer patients. Measured with immunoSEQ multiplex PCR; TCRdb has only the in-frame clones, and not every one. The sample contains about 92,000 clones, more than 75% of which appear only once. This clone was detected once. Trimming shortened V by 3 bases and J by 5 bases, and 13 bases separated the two germline ends. This CDR3 has 14 residues. The germline V gene encodes CDR1 SGHAT and CDR2 FQNNGV. The sample was blood. The TCR sequence derives from a woman aged 55-75 years in good health. The J gene is TRBJ1-1, the V gene TRBV11-2, with a weak D call TRBD1 (6 bases). The CDR3 sequence is CASSLTGRGTEAFF. DNA for the CDR3: TGTGCCAGCAGCTTGACAGGACGTGGGACTGAAGCTTTCTTT.